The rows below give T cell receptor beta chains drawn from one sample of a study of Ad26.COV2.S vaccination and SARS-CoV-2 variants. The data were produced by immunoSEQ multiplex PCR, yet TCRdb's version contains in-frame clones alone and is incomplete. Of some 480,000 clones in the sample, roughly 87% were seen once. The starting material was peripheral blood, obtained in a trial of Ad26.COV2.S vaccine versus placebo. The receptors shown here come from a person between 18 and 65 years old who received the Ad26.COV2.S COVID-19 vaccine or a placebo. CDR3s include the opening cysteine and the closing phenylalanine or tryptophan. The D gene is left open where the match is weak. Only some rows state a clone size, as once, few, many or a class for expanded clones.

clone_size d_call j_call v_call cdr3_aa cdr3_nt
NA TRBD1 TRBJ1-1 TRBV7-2 CASSLTRTGPNTEAFF TGTGCCAGCAGCTTAACCCGGACAGGGCCGAACACTGAAGCTTTCTTT
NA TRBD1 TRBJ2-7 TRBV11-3 CASSLPGTGAKQYF TGTGCCAGCAGCTTACCCGGGACAGGGGCCAAGCAGTACTTC
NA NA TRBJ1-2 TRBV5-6 CASSLHGAPYGYTF TGTGCCAGCAGCTTGCACGGAGCCCCCTATGGCTACACCTTC
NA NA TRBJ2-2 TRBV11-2 CATSRRITGELFF TGTGCCACCTCTCGGCGGATCACCGGGGAGCTGTTTTTT
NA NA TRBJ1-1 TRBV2 CASSPRAGPNTEAFF TGTGCCAGCAGTCCCCGAGCAGGGCCGAACACTGAAGCTTTCTTT
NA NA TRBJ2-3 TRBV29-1 CSVRLRFTDTQYF TGCAGCGTCCGTCTCCGATTCACAGATACGCAGTATTTT
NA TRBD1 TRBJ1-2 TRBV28 CASSRNRGNFVYGYTF TGTGCCAGCAGCCGCAACAGGGGTAATTTTGTCTATGGCTACACCTTC
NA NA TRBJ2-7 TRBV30 CAWSVIGHEQYF TGTGCCTGGAGTGTAATCGGGCACGAGCAGTACTTC
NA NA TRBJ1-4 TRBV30 CARSLTNEKLFF TGTGCCCGTAGCCTCACTAATGAAAAACTGTTTTTT
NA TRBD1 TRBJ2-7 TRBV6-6 CASSTRQGATQYF TGTGCCAGCAGTACCAGACAGGGGGCGACGCAGTACTTC
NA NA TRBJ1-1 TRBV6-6 CASSPRLSTEAFF TGTGCCAGCAGCCCGAGACTATCCACTGAAGCTTTCTTT
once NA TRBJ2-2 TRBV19 CASSIAGPGELFF TGTGCCAGTAGTATAGCCGGGCCCGGGGAGCTGTTTTTT
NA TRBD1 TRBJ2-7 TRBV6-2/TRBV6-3 CASSYPRTGPTILYEQYF TGTGCCAGCAGTTACCCCAGGACAGGGCCTACTATACTTTACGAGCAGTACTTC
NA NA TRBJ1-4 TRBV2 CASSGRKLFF TGTGCCAGCAGTGGGAGGAAACTGTTTTTT
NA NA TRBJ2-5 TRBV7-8 CASSLVAGVTVGTQYF TGTGCCAGCAGCTTAGTTGCAGGGGTCACGGTAGGGACCCAGTACTTC
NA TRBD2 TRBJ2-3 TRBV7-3 CASSLGLAGVADTQYF TGTGCCAGCAGCCTCGGACTAGCGGGAGTGGCAGATACGCAGTATTTT
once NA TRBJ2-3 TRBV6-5 CASSSIQDTQYF TGTGCCAGCAGTTCCATCCAAGATACGCAGTATTTT
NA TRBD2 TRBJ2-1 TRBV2 CASREGAQFF TGTGCCAGCCGGGAGGGTGCGCAGTTCTTC
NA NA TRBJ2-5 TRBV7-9 CASSLRDNQETQYF TGTGCCAGCAGCTTAAGGGACAACCAAGAGACCCAGTACTTC
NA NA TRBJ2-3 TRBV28 CASGADSITDTQYF TGTGCCAGCGGGGCGGACAGCATCACAGATACGCAGTATTTT
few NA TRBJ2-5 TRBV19 CASSGRDVEETQYF TGTGCCAGTAGTGGACGGGACGTTGAAGAGACCCAGTACTTC
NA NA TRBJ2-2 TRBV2 CASSSSGRVGGELFF TGTGCCAGCAGTTCCAGCGGACGTGTCGGCGGGGAGCTGTTTTTT
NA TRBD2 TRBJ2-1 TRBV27 CASSLGLAGGSSYNEQFF TGTGCCAGCAGTTTAGGACTAGCGGGAGGAAGCTCCTACAATGAGCAGTTCTTC